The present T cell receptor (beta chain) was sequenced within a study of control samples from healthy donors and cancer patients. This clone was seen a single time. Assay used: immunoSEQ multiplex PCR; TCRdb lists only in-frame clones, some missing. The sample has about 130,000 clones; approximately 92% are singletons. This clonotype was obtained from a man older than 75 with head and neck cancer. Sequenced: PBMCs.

In nucleotides, the CDR3 is TGTGCCAGCAGCCAAAAGGGGGGACGGCTCAAACTGTTTTTT. Its protein is CASSQKGGRLKLFF. The rearrangement uses TRBV3-1 (or the pseudogene TRBV3-2) and TRBJ1-4; TRBD1 is a possible D gene (6 bases). This CDR3 is 14 amino acids long. Germline-derived CDR1 and CDR2 are LGHDT and YNNKEL (reference sequence). Trimming pared 2 bases from V and 11 bases from J, leaving 15 bases between.